This entry features one T cell receptor (beta chain) sequence. Its antigen is unknown. No much larger clone exists at a distance of one base, and base qualities are not known. The cohort comprised some 680 healthy bone marrow donors. At the time of sampling, all cohort members were nominally healthy, though unrecorded immune exposures were likely present. The donor was CMV seropositive and was included in the group of almost 300 seropositive cohort members. Every donor gave a peripheral blood sample, and the peripheral blood mononuclear cells from that sample were used for TCR beta sequencing. Genomic DNA extraction from the blood cell samples was performed with the Qiagen DNeasy Blood Extraction Kit. Spanning cysteine to phenylalanine, the CDR3 consists of 12 amino acids. Only the CDR3 DNA is retained, 36 bases long and in frame from the first base. V was cut back by 5 bases and J by 6 bases, leaving a gap of 9 bases between them. CDR1 is given as SGHTA and CDR2 as FQGNSA, both from the germline V gene.

The entry originates in a study of cytomegalovirus exposure and HLA in healthy donors (dated by TCRdb to about 2017). Context from the whole study: In an earlier analysis of several hundred of the donors, approximately 260 Gb of sequence data and 117 million unique TCR beta sequences from 150 million to 200 million T cells were reported. Roughly 300 gigabases of sequencing data and approximately 84 million unique TCR sequences were included in an early release covering roughly 700 HLA-typed donors. Of the roughly 400 genotyped donors, about 80% fell in the genetic ancestry cluster associated with self-reported Caucasian donors. The study was designed to test whether signatures of past pathogen exposure could be identified by cataloging public T cell receptors. The study used immunosequencing to profile the T cell repertoires of under 700 subjects and linked those repertoires to cytomegalovirus serostatus. A separate validation cohort of roughly 130 different subjects was used in addition to the roughly 620-subject first cohort. To predict cytomegalovirus infection status, the study combined high-throughput TCR immunosequencing, statistical association of individual TCRs with disease status, and machine learning. A later analysis re-examined previously published TCR beta repertoires from around 670 donors and added high-resolution HLA genotyping to investigate patterns of TCR occurrence. In the later analysis, no new phenotypic data were used to find candidate immune exposures; instead, reliance was placed on TCR beta sequences and their occurrence across donors. In an earlier analysis of roughly 600 of the donors, high-throughput TCR beta sequencing was used to judge whether each TCR beta V gene segment behaved as functional or pseudogenic. Donor age, sex, ethnicity and CMV serostatus were collected together with the repertoire data. A later genetic analysis used genome-wide SNP genotypes for about 60% of the 666 donors, treating that subset as a discovery cohort. All discovery cohort repertoires had been generated on a single sequencing platform. HLA typing included class I and class II loci at four-digit resolution. Typing coverage differed by locus: A, B, C, DRB1 and DQB1 were typed in about 629-640 donors, DQA1 in about 500, DPA1 in some 610, and DPB1 in 400 to 490. About five DR-DQ haplotypes were handled as single units for association and clustering because linkage in the cohort was strong. Among 350 to 400 genotyped donors of the cohort, an average of 235,054 unique TCR beta nucleotide sequences were sequenced per donor, around 20% of them non-productive.

General conclusions and limits of the study: In a later genetic analysis, a missense DCLRE1C variant was associated with V-gene and J-gene trimming of TCR beta chains, and the association was replicated in an independent cohort. Some IMGT-functional V segments, including TRBV6-2 and TRBV6-3, could not be told apart with the 87-base-pair reads, so those segments were excluded. The sequencing pipeline was judged likely to have produced a cluster of highly shared sequence variants as a technical artifact. The authors suggested that the approach could potentially be extended to other disease states and immunological phenotypes. In a later analysis, HLA-associated TCR beta chains were found to be more clonally expanded and to have lower generation probabilities than equally common non-associated chains. A total of around 150 TCR beta chains were listed by the study as associated with cytomegalovirus. Presence/absence analyses assumed roughly uniform sequencing depth across donors, an assumption that may not hold. In a later analysis, several top co-occurrence clusters were reported to appear linked to parvovirus B19, influenza, CMV and Epstein-Barr virus. In a later analysis, TCR association rates were found to vary across HLA loci, with the most associated TCRs seen for DRB1 alleles and the fewest for HLA-C alleles. Three of the identified cytomegalovirus-associated TCR beta chains were confirmed in vitro to be specific for cytomegalovirus antigens. A later analysis found that most CMV-associated TCR beta chains appeared HLA-restricted, with HLA associations seemingly driven largely by CMV exposure. HLA typing was unavailable for some donors at each locus, so association tests used only the typed subset. Across donors, most TCR sequences were observed very rarely, whereas some public TCRs were present in many individuals. In this cohort, only TCR beta chains were sequenced, and detectable features were limited by the absence of alpha or paired-chain data. Compared with the 666-donor mean, donors in an Asian-associated ancestry cluster had fewer N-insertions in productive TCRs, according to a later genetic analysis. For the cohort, immune exposure information was limited to CMV serostatus. The classifier was reported to diagnose cytomegalovirus status with high specificity and sensitivity in both the original cohort and the validation cohort. Linkage disequilibrium might explain the correlated functional status among segregating V segments, but an unknown experimental factor could not be excluded. Approximately 18 rarely observed V segments, including chromosome 9 orphons, were excluded from the earlier analysis of several hundred of the donors because counts were too low. Assigning TCR associations to individual alleles was difficult when HLA alleles, especially DR and DQ, strongly co-occurred. An earlier analysis of around 540 of the donors showed that most TCR beta V segments appeared in productive rearrangements either about 90% or about 30% of the time, which broadly matched IMGT annotations. A further reported finding was that TCR beta sequences accurately predicted the HLA-A and HLA-B alleles for most subjects in the first cohort. Specific HLA alleles were associated with 15,000 to 20,000 TCR beta sequences at a false discovery rate of 0.05 in a later analysis.

The library was obtained by the immunoSEQ multiplex PCR assay. The multiplex PCR relied on a mix of 60 forward primers for TCR Vbeta segments and 13 reverse primers for TCR Jbeta segments. The CDR3 region of rearranged TCR beta genes was amplified from genomic DNA by a multiplex PCR assay. On the Illumina HiSeq System, the amplified TCR beta libraries were sequenced as 87-base-pair reads. The authors processed their data as follows. A later analysis counted about 82 million unique TCR beta chains across the 650 to 700 repertoires, and roughly 9.9 million of these chains were shared by at least two donors. Raw reads were error-corrected and collapsed into unique sequences with a nearest-neighbor algorithm that merged closely related sequences to remove PCR and sequencing errors. V, D and J gene segments were assigned by aligning CDR3 sequences to IMGT reference sequences. Each retained sequence needed at least a six-nucleotide match to both a V gene segment and a J gene segment. Rearrangements were called productive when the CDR3 lacked stop codons and stayed in frame with V and J; all others were non-productive. CDR3 was defined according to IMGT convention as the region running from the second conserved V-encoded cysteine to the conserved J-encoded phenylalanine. In an earlier analysis of approximately 500 of the donors, sequences lacking an unambiguous match to a single V gene segment were excluded. An earlier analysis of a few hundred of the donors called V segments functional above 56.7% productive rearrangements and segregating when the between-donor standard deviation exceeded 5%. To diagnose cytomegalovirus status from the catalog of TCR beta chain sequences, a statistical classification framework was built. In a later analysis, V and J genes were assigned by comparing TCR nucleotide sequences against IMGT/GENE-DB human TR gene sequences. Using the TCRdist pipeline, a later analysis assigned CDR3 sequences along with most-parsimonious VDJ recombination scenarios. In a later analysis, every TCR beta chain was defined by the combination of its CDR3 amino acid sequence and its V-gene family, and reads without a unique V-gene family were dropped. In a later analysis, fewer than 600 highly shared, low-generation-probability nucleotide sequences were removed to address suspected cross-contamination and a sequencing artifact. For each public chain, a later analysis derived a clonal expansion index from normalized ranks of inferred template counts within each repertoire. A later analysis computed generation probabilities with a VDJ recombination model fitted to out-of-frame rearrangements, and checked the results against IGoR. In a later analysis, hypergeometric tests were used to score TCR-TCR, TCR-HLA and TCR-CMV co-occurrence, with a repertoire-size bias correction applied to TCR pairs. False discovery rates were estimated in a later analysis by permuting HLA or CMV assignments 20 times. In a later analysis, co-occurring TCRs were grouped using DBSCAN, with TCRdist sequence similarity added in when clustering inside HLA-allele-positive subsets. Repertoires with fewer than 30,000 or more than 120,000 public chains, plus five repertoires with anomalous nucleotide sharing, were excluded from co-occurrence clustering. Held by TCRdb, this immuneACCESS table contains in-frame sequences only and omits some clones. Under half of the omission traces to an unresolved V gene where checked; the cause of the rest is unknown. The V and J calls and clone size come from that table; D and trimming were worked out from the DNA. This sample gives 150,000 or so clones in total; around 80% of them show up just once. Of the sample, 4.5% is held by the ten largest clones.

The V and J genes are TRBV7-2 and TRBJ2-3, with no reliable assignment of the D segment. Sequenced input: PBMCs. The TCR comes from a woman between 50 and 59 years old in good health and CMV-seropositive. Here the CDR3 is given as CASSRYSDTQYF. The DNA reads TGTGCCAGCAGCCGGTATTCCGATACGCAGTATTTT.